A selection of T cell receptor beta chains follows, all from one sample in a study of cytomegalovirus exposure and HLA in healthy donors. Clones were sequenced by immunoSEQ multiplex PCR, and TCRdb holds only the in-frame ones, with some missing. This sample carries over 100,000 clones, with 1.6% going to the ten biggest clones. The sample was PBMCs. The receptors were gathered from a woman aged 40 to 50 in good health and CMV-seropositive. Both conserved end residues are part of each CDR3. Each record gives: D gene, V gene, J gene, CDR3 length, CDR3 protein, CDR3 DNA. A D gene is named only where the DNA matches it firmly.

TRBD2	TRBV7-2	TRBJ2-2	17	CASSLRGLAANTGELFF	TGTGCCAGCAGCTTACGTGGGCTAGCGGCTAACACCGGGGAGCTGTTTTTT
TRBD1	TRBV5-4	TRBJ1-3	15	CASSIDRAFGNTIYF	TGTGCCAGCAGCATAGACAGGGCATTTGGGAACACCATATATTTT
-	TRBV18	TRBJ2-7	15	CASSPNSGGTYEQYF	TGTGCCAGCTCACCAAATTCCGGCGGGACCTACGAGCAGTACTTC
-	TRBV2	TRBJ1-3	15	CASSEAGGAGNTIYF	TGTGCCAGCAGTGAAGCGGGGGGAGCTGGAAACACCATATATTTT
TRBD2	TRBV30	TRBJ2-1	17	CAWSSWASGTSYNEQFF	TGTGCCTGGAGTTCTTGGGCTAGCGGGACCTCCTACAATGAGCAGTTCTTC
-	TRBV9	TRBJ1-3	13	CASSVEFSGTIYF	TGTGCCAGCAGCGTAGAATTTTCCGGGACCATATATTTT
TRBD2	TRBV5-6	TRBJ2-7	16	CASTLSRGGRVNEQYF	TGTGCCAGCACCCTGTCCAGGGGCGGGAGGGTTAACGAGCAGTACTTC
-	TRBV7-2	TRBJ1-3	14	CASSLGASGNTIYF	TGTGCCAGCAGCTTAGGAGCATCTGGAAACACCATATATTTT
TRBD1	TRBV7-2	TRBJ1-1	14	CASSSRQGVTEAFF	TGTGCCAGCAGCTCCCGACAGGGGGTGACGGAAGCTTTCTTT
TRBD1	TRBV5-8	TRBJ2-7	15	CASSLEGGESYEQYF	TGTGCCAGCAGCTTGGAAGGGGGCGAGAGCTACGAGCAGTACTTC
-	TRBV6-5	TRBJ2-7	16	CASSSLAVEHPYEQYF	TGTGCCAGCAGTTCCTTAGCGGTTGAGCATCCCTACGAGCAGTACTTC
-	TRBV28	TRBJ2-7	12	CASSRHFGEQYF	TGTGCCAGCAGCCGTCATTTCGGCGAGCAGTACTTC
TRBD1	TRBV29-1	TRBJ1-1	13	CSVGDRGDTEAFF	TGCAGCGTGGGGGACAGGGGGGACACTGAAGCTTTCTTT
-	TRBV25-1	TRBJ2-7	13	CASSGQVRYEQYF	TGTGCCAGCAGTGGACAGGTTCGGTACGAGCAGTACTTC
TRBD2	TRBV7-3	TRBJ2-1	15	CASSQIAGEDNEQFF	TGTGCCAGCAGCCAAATAGCGGGAGAGGACAATGAGCAGTTCTTC
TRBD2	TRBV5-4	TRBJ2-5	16	CASSSLAGGPGETQYF	TGTGCCAGCAGCTCCCTAGCGGGAGGGCCGGGAGAGACCCAGTACTTC
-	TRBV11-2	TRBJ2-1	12	CASSLTYNEQFF	TGTGCCAGCAGCTTAACTTACAATGAGCAGTTCTTC
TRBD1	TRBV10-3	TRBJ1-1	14	CAISEDRDRGHAFF	TGTGCCATCAGTGAGGACCGGGACAGGGGGCATGCTTTCTTT
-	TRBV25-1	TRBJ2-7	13	CASGTPGVGEQYF	TGTGCCAGCGGGACGCCGGGGGTAGGCGAGCAGTACTTC
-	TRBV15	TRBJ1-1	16	CATSREDTRLNTEAFF	TGTGCCACCAGCAGAGAGGACACCCGTTTGAACACTGAAGCTTTCTTT
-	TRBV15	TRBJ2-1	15	CATGRDSSSYNEQFF	TGTGCCACGGGGCGGGATTCGAGCTCCTACAATGAGCAGTTCTTC
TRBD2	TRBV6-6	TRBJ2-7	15	CASSYPGSGTAGQYF	TGTGCCAGCAGTTACCCGGGGAGCGGGACGGCCGGGCAGTACTTC
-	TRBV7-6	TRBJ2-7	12	CASSLNEGEQYF	TGTGCCAGCAGCTTAAATGAGGGCGAGCAGTACTTC
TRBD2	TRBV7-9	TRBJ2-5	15	CASSPGLARQETQYF	TGTGCCAGCAGCCCGGGACTAGCGAGACAAGAGACCCAGTACTTC
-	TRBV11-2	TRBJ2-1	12	CASTATYNEQFF	TGTGCCAGCACCGCTACCTACAATGAGCAGTTCTTC
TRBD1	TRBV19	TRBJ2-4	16	CASSPRQGIAKNIQYF	TGTGCCAGTAGTCCGAGACAGGGGATAGCCAAAAACATTCAGTACTTC
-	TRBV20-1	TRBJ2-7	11	CRVTGPYEQYF	TGCAGGGTGACGGGTCCCTACGAGCAGTACTTC
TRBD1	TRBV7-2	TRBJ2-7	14	CASRAGTGSGEQYF	TGTGCCAGCAGAGCCGGGACAGGTTCGGGAGAGCAGTACTTC
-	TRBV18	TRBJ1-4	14	CASSPIAGEEKLFF	TGTGCCAGCTCACCAATTGCGGGAGAGGAAAAACTGTTTTTT
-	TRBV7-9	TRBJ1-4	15	CASSSPGSRNEKLFF	TGTGCCAGCAGCTCTCCGGGATCTCGAAATGAAAAACTGTTTTTT
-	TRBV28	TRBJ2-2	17	CASSPPGGGRVTGELFF	TGTGCCAGCAGCCCTCCAGGGGGCGGGAGAGTCACCGGGGAGCTGTTTTTT
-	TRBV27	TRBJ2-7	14	CASRYRFGSYEQYF	TGTGCCAGCAGGTACAGGTTCGGCTCCTACGAGCAGTACTTC
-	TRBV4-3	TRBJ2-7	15	CASSQDSSGSYEQYF	TGCGCCAGCAGCCAAGATTCCTCCGGGAGCTACGAGCAGTACTTC
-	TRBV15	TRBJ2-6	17	CATSRDIGSSGANVLTF	TGTGCCACCAGCAGAGATATAGGGAGCTCTGGGGCCAACGTCCTGACTTTC
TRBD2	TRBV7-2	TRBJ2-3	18	CASSRGLAGGPSTDTQYF	TGTGCCAGCAGCCGAGGACTAGCGGGAGGGCCGAGCACAGATACGCAGTATTTT
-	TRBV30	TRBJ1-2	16	CAWSVSIGGRHYGYTF	TGTGCCTGGAGTGTATCCATCGGGGGGCGACACTATGGCTACACCTTC
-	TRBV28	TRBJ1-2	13	CASSVDSIYGYTF	TGTGCCAGCAGCGTGGACAGCATCTATGGCTACACCTTC
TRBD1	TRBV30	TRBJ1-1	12	CAWKQGAAEAFF	TGTGCCTGGAAACAGGGGGCGGCTGAAGCTTTCTTT
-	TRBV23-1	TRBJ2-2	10	CAILTGELFF	TGCGCCATCCTCACCGGGGAGCTGTTTTTT
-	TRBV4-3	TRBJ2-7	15	CASSQGWQGGYEQYF	TGCGCCAGCAGCCAAGGCTGGCAGGGGGGCTACGAGCAGTACTTC
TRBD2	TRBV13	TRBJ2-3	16	CASSPRTSGITDTQYF	TGTGCCAGCAGCCCCCGCACTAGCGGGATCACAGATACGCAGTATTTT
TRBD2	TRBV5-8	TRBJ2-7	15	CASSLGGGSRDEQYF	TGTGCCAGCAGCTTGGGCGGCGGGAGCCGCGACGAGCAGTACTTC
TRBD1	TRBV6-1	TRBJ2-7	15	CASSDDREIRVEQYF	TGTGCCAGCAGTGACGACAGGGAAATACGAGTGGAGCAGTACTTC
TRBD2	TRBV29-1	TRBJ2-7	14	CSVEGPSGDYEQYF	TGCAGCGTTGAAGGGCCTAGCGGGGATTACGAGCAGTACTTC
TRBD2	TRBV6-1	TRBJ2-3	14	CASSGLAGADTQYF	TGTGCCAGCAGTGGACTAGCGGGAGCAGATACGCAGTATTTT
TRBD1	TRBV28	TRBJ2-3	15	CASTSQGLWRDTQYF	TGTGCCAGCACCTCACAGGGGTTGTGGAGAGATACGCAGTATTTT
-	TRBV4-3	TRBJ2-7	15	CASSQDVQGGYEQYF	TGCGCCAGCAGCCAAGATGTCCAGGGGGGCTACGAGCAGTACTTC
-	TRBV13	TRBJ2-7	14	CASSPRQVSYEQYF	TGTGCCAGCAGCCCAAGACAGGTTAGCTACGAGCAGTACTTC
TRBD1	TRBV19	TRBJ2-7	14	CASSIGTGYYEQYF	TGTGCCAGTAGTATAGGGACAGGTTACTACGAGCAGTACTTC
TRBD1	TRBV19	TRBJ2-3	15	CASSRQGWGTDTQYF	TGTGCCAGTAGTCGACAGGGATGGGGCACAGATACGCAGTATTTT
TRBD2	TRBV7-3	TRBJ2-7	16	CASSLGREGRKKEQYF	TGTGCCAGCAGCTTAGGGCGGGAGGGCCGTAAGAAAGAGCAGTACTTC